Below, 9 T cell receptor beta chains from the same sample are listed, as sequenced in a study of blood T cell repertoires in COVID-19. Sequenced by immunoSEQ multiplex PCR; TCRdb stores in-frame clones only, minus some. The sample shows 90,000 to 130,000 clones, approximately 88% of them seen only once. The sample taken for sequencing was peripheral blood. Source of these receptors: a woman between 70 and 85 years old with acute or convalescent COVID-19.

The chain couples TRBV11-2 to TRBJ2-5; 10 nucleotides align to TRBD2. CDR1 and CDR2 from the germline V gene are SGHAT and FQNNGV. The CDR3 loop spans 15 amino acids. CDR3 DNA sequence: TGTGCTAGTTCGATAGGGCTAGCGGGGGACGAGACCCAGTACTTC. It is translated as CASSIGLAGDETQYF.

The chain uses TRBV7-3 and TRBJ2-5; 10 bases match TRBD1. CDR1 and CDR2 (germline): SGHTA, FQGTGA. This CDR3 spans 15 amino acids. The junction had 4 bases not matched to a gene; V was cut back by 2 bases and J by 4 bases. CDR3 amino acids: CASSLWGQGLETQYF. The DNA of the CDR3 is TGTGCCAGCAGCTTATGGGGACAGGGGTTAGAGACCCAGTACTTC.

The chain combines TRBV7-6 with TRBJ1-5; D not resolved. V lost 4 bases and J 2 bases, leaving 12 bases between the germline ends. This CDR3 region has 15 residues. Germline CDR1 SGHVS, CDR2 FNYEAQ. CDR3 coding DNA: TGTGCCAGCAGCTCCGCCTCAGGTCGCAATCAGCCCCAGCATTTT. Protein product: CASSSASGRNQPQHF.

V and J are TRBV15 and TRBJ1-5, with D hard to call. The germline V gene has CDR1 LNHNV and CDR2 YYDKDF (reference sequence). The CDR3 is 14 amino acids. V was trimmed by 0 bases and J by 6 bases, leaving 9 bases between them. Here the CDR3 reads CATSRDSEPQPQHF. The CDR3 DNA reads TGTGCCACCAGCAGAGATAGCGAACCTCAGCCCCAGCATTTT.

The rearrangement uses TRBV9 and TRBJ1-2, with D unclear. The length of the CDR3 is 15 residues. Trimming removed 0 bases from V and 4 bases from J, with 13 bases in between. From germline, CDR1 is SGDLS and CDR2 YYNGEE. CDR3 amino acids: CASSVGEATPYGYTF. CDR3 sequence (DNA): TGTGCCAGCAGCGTAGGAGAGGCCACCCCCTATGGCTACACCTTC.

J is TRBJ2-1 and V is TRBV21-1; the listed D gene, TRBD2, was not tested against the DNA. TRBV21-1 is an annotated pseudogene. The CDR3 is 14 residues long. CDR3 protein: CASSKGWGANEQFF. The CDR3 coding sequence is TGTGCCAGCAGCAAAGGGTGGGGAGCCAATGAGCAGTTCTTC.

The rearrangement joins TRBV24-1 to TRBJ2-5; 11 positions agree with TRBD1. The trim removed 3 bases at V and 5 bases at J, leaving 7 bases unmatched. The CDR3 is 16 amino acids. CDR1 KGHDR and CDR2 SFDVKD come from the germline V gene. CDR3 sequence: CATSDPGDRGRETQYF. CDR3 nucleotide sequence: TGTGCCACCAGTGATCCGGGGGACAGGGGGAGGGAGACCCAGTACTTC.

The chain joins TRBV6-4 to TRBJ2-3; 11 nucleotides align to TRBD2. From germline, CDR1 is MRHNA and CDR2 SNTAGT. Trimming cost V 5 bases and J 6 bases; bases outside gene matches: 4. The CDR3 is 14 amino acids. CDR3 amino acids: CASSLTSGGDTQYF. CDR3 nucleotide sequence: TGTGCCAGCAGTCTTACTAGCGGGGGTGATACGCAGTATTTT.

The CDR3 protein is CASSRNPGATNEKLFF. The CDR3 DNA is TGTGCCAGCAGTCGTAATCCGGGTGCAACTAATGAAAAACTGTTTTTT. The chain links TRBV11-2 to TRBJ1-4; D is unresolved. V gave up 6 bases and J gave up 0 bases, with 14 bases separating them. The CDR3 sequence is 16 residues long. Germline V gene lookup returns CDR1 SGHAT and CDR2 FQNNGV.